A single sample gave rise to the 24 T cell receptor beta chains below, sequenced in a study of blood T cells in healthy people across ages. For the second PCR, which ran for roughly 7 to 11 cycles, a sample-barcoded 5' primer and a J-beta primer mix were used. TCRdb reprocessed the 5' RACE reads with MiXCR, giving one entry per CDR3 protein. The sample has fewer than 1.5 million distinct CDR3 sequences, approximately 38% seen once. The sequenced sample was blood. The source is a woman younger than 35 in good health.

The chain combines TRBV6-5 with TRBJ1-2, with TRBD1 matching over 7 bases. Germline V lookup: CDR1 MNHEY, CDR2 SVGAGI. V lost 10 bases, J lost 5 bases, and 7 bases stayed unmatched. The CDR3 contains 12 residues. CDR3 in amino acids: CATQTGPYGYTF. CDR3 in DNA: TGTGCCACCCAGACAGGGCCGTATGGCTACACCTTC.

The chain couples TRBV12-3 or TRBV12-4 to TRBJ1-4; perhaps TRBD1 as D (6 bases). V lost 2 bases, J lost 4 bases, and 11 bases lay in between. CDR3 length: 15 amino acids. CDR3 sequence: CASSLWSDSNEKLFF. The CDR3 DNA sequence: TGTGCCAGCAGTTTATGGTCGGACAGTAATGAAAAACTGTTTTTT.

In its sample, this clonotype was seen a few times. The chain combines TRBV10-3 with TRBJ2-3; the match to TRBD2 covers 7 bases. The CDR3 is 16 residues long. Germline V lookup: CDR1 ENHRY, CDR2 SYGVKD. Trimming took 0 bases from V and 2 from J; bases not matched to a gene: 5. CDR3 sequence: CAISESVGGITDTQYF. CDR3 DNA sequence: TGTGCCATCAGTGAGTCAGTGGGAGGGATCACAGATACGCAGTATTTT.

The sample holds a few counts of this clonotype. The chain combines TRBV6-5 with TRBJ2-7; 8 bases agree with TRBD1. From germline, CDR1 is MNHEY and CDR2 SVGAGI. CDR3 size: 14 residues. The V segment lost 6 bases and the J segment 5 bases; nucleotides outside the gene matches: 9. CDR3 bases: TGTGCCAGCAGCCCCACCCGGGACAGGCACGAGCAGTACTTC. Translating gives CASSPTRDRHEQYF.

The rearrangement links TRBV10-3 to TRBJ2-5; no clear D gene. The J call may be mistaken, given a closer DNA end match to TRBJ2-7. The CDR3 contains 14 residues. Germline CDR1 ENHRY, CDR2 SYGVKD. CDR3 sequence (DNA): TGTGCCATCAGTGAGTCGGGGTCAGGTAGCGAGCAGTACTTC. It translates to CAISESGSGSEQYF.

This clonotype was detected ten times or more. The chain couples TRBV10-3 to TRBJ2-7; D is ambiguous. The V gene's germline CDR1 is ENHRY and CDR2 SYGVKD. Trimming pared 3 bases from V and 6 bases from J, leaving 18 bases between. This CDR3 contains 15 residues. The CDR3 loop is CAISEALESSSEQYF. DNA for the CDR3: TGTGCCATCAGTGAAGCTCTGGAATCCTCATCCGAGCAGTACTTC.

This chain uses TRBV20-1 with TRBJ1-1, with D maybe TRBD1 (5 bases). The V gene lost 3 bases and the J gene lost 2 bases, with 10 bases spanning the gap. This CDR3 spans 13 amino acids. The V gene's germline CDR1 is DFQATT and CDR2 SNEGSKA (reference sequence). The CDR3 nucleotides are TGCAGTGCTAGTGAGGGGCTTAACACTGAAGCTTTCTTT. This sequence encodes CSASEGLNTEAFF.

This clonotype turned up a few times. This chain links TRBV12-3 or TRBV12-4 with TRBJ2-7; possibly TRBD1 for D (5 bases). V lost 3 bases, J lost 5 bases, and 11 bases lay in between. The CDR3 length is 13 residues. The CDR3, as DNA: TGTGCCAGCAGTTTGTTGCAGGGCCACGAGCAGTACTTC. Encoded protein: CASSLLQGHEQYF.

V usage is TRBV6-1 and J usage is TRBJ1-2, with D perhaps matching TRBD1 (5 bases). V was pared by 8 bases and J by 3 bases, with 16 bases between. CDR1 and CDR2 from the germline V gene are MNHNS and SASEGT. The CDR3 contains 14 residues. The CDR3 DNA is TGTGCCAGCCTCCCAGGGCGCTACGACTATGGCTACACCTTC. Its translation is CASLPGRYDYGYTF.

The chain employs TRBV24-1 and TRBJ1-2; D uncertain. With 8 bases removed from V and 4 bases from J, the gap between germline ends came to 16 bases. The length of the CDR3 is 14 residues. CDR1 KGHDR and CDR2 SFDVKD come from the germline V gene. CDR3 DNA sequence: TGTGCCACCATAAAGACCGGAGAGAGCTATGGCTACACCTTC. It codes for CATIKTGESYGYTF.

This clonotype was detected once. The V gene is TRBV20-1, the J gene TRBJ1-1; the D gene is possibly TRBD1 (5 bases). CDR3 length equals 14 residues. CDR1 and CDR2 (germline): DFQATT, SNEGSKA (reference sequence). The ends were cut back, 5 bases at V and 4 bases at J, with 17 bases in the middle. The CDR3 is CSAPGGVGGTEAFF. The CDR3 DNA reads TGCAGTGCTCCGGGGGGGGTTGGGGGCACTGAAGCTTTCTTT.

This clonotype has a handful of counts. The chain couples TRBV6-2 or TRBV6-3 to TRBJ2-1, with D perhaps matching TRBD2 (5 bases). CDR1 MNHEY and CDR2 SVGEGT come from the germline V gene. The V gene lost 0 bases and the J gene lost 8 bases, with 20 bases spanning the gap. The CDR3 spans 17 residues. The CDR3 coding sequence is TGTGCCAGCAGTTACTCGAAGCGCGGAGCAGAGGGCCATGAGCAGTTCTTC. It translates to CASSYSKRGAEGHEQFF.

As concerns this clonotype: At one boundary the junction diverges from the germline segment, which might be a read error. This chain uses TRBV12-3 or TRBV12-4 with TRBJ2-3; TRBD1 agrees at 8 bases. CDR3 length: 15 residues. The CDR3 reads CASSFRGLNTDTRYF. As DNA, the CDR3 is TGTGCCAGCAGTTTCAGGGGGCTGAACACAGATACGCGGTATTTT.

This clonotype was observed a handful of times. This rearrangement joins TRBV6-2 or TRBV6-3 to TRBJ2-7; 8 positions agree with TRBD2. Per germline, CDR1 MNHEY and CDR2 SVGEGT. The CDR3 totals 15 residues. The V gene end was trimmed by 7 bases and the J gene end by 0 bases; junction bases not matched to a gene: 8. The CDR3 loop reads CASTSSSGFSYEQYF. The CDR3, as DNA: TGTGCCAGCACCTCATCTAGCGGGTTCTCCTACGAGCAGTACTTC.

The chain recombines TRBV15 with TRBJ2-1; 8 positions agree with TRBD2. This CDR3 is built from 13 residues. After removal of 2 bases from V and 7 bases from J, the junction contained 1 base not matched to a gene. Per the germline V gene, CDR1 is LNHNV and CDR2 is YYDKDF (reference sequence). CDR3 sequence: CATSRRGRNEQFF. The CDR3 coding sequence is TGTGCCACCAGCAGACGCGGGAGGAATGAGCAGTTCTTC.

In its sample, this clonotype was seen a few times. The V call is TRBV12-3 or TRBV12-4, the J call TRBJ1-6; D is ambiguous. The CDR3 consists of 14 residues. Trimming pared 3 bases from V and 7 bases from J, leaving 10 bases between. The CDR3 sequence: CASSFAARNSPLHF. CDR3 nucleotides: TGTGCCAGCAGTTTTGCGGCCAGAAATTCACCCCTCCACTTT.

The genes are TRBV20-1 and TRBJ1-2; the D gene is possibly TRBD1 (6 bases). The CDR3 runs 11 residues. Germline V lookup: CDR1 DFQATT, CDR2 SNEGSKA (reference sequence). The V end was cut by 2 bases, the J end by 14 bases, with 15 bases between. The CDR3 region has the DNA TGCAGTGCTAGACAGGGGTCCGTTGGGACCTTC. Protein product: CSARQGSVGTF.

V gene TRBV7-9 combines with J gene TRBJ2-7; 8 bases map to TRBD2. Trimming at V came to 5 bases and at J to 2 bases, leaving 5 bases not matched to a gene. From germline, CDR1 is SEHNR and CDR2 FQNEAQ (reference sequence). This CDR3 is 14 amino acids long. Here the CDR3 DNA reads TGTGCCAGCAGCCCATTTAGCGGGACCTACGAGCAGTACTTC. It codes for CASSPFSGTYEQYF. Looking up the rest from reference TRBV7-9 and TRBJ2-7 gives the full variable domain: DTGVSQNPRHKITKRGQNVTFRCDPISEHNRLYWYRQTLGQGPEFLTYFQNEAQLEKSRLLSDRFSAERPKGSFSTLEIQRTEQGDSAMYLCASSPFSGTYEQYFGPGTRLTVT.

This clonotype was seen more than once but under ten times. The chain carries TRBV27 and TRBJ1-2, with D perhaps matching TRBD1 (5 bases). Per germline, CDR1 MNHEY and CDR2 SMNVEV (reference sequence). The CDR3 consists of 13 residues. V was cut by 1 base and J by 8 bases, with 11 bases left in between. The CDR3 coding sequence is TGTGCCAGCAGTTTATTAGGGGAAGGAGGCTACACCTTC. Protein sequence: CASSLLGEGGYTF.

This clonotype was detected only a few times. CDR3: CASSQVRAETQYF. The CDR3 region has the DNA TGCGCCAGCAGCCAAGTACGAGCGGAGACCCAGTACTTC. The genes are TRBV4-1 and TRBJ2-5; no firm D call. The CDR3 contains 13 residues. The germline V and J ends were trimmed by 1 base and 5 bases, with 8 bases remaining between them. Germline CDR1 reads MGHRA; CDR2 reads YSYEKL.

This clonotype was found a few times. The chain links TRBV12-3 or TRBV12-4 to TRBJ2-4, with TRBD2 matching 12 bases. The assigned J gene may be wrong: the sequence end matches TRBJ2-7 better. This CDR3 has 16 residues. CDR3 loop: CASSLPRTSGTYEQYF. As DNA, the CDR3 is TGTGCCAGCAGTTTGCCGAGGACTAGCGGGACCTACGAGCAGTACTTC.

This clonotype has a handful of counts. The V gene is TRBV16, the J gene TRBJ1-5; D unclear. Germline V gene data show CDR1 as KGHSY and CDR2 as FQNENV. The V end lost 0 bases, the J end lost 3 bases, and 9 bases lay between the germline ends. The CDR3 runs 15 residues. CDR3 bases: TGTGCCAGCAGCCAATCTTTCTACCCCAATCAGCCCCAGCATTTT. This sequence encodes CASSQSFYPNQPQHF.

This clonotype was seen only a few times. The rearrangement links TRBV3-1 to TRBJ1-2; D is unclear. CDR3 length: 13 amino acids. Trimming removed 1 base at V and 6 bases at J, with 9 bases between. Germline CDR1 reads LGHDT; CDR2 reads YNNKEL (reference sequence). The CDR3 loop is CASSQVTQDGYTF. The CDR3 DNA reads as TGTGCCAGCAGCCAAGTAACCCAGGATGGCTACACCTTC.

Many counts were recorded for this clonotype. This chain connects TRBV4-2 to TRBJ2-1, with TRBD2 matching 9 bases. J gave up 7 bases and V 0 bases, and 7 bases lay outside the gene matches. The CDR3 is 16 amino acids. Germline lookup yields CDR1 LGHNA and CDR2 YNFKEQ. CDR3 nucleotide sequence: TGTGCCAGCAGCCAAGATAGCGGGAGCGGCGGGAATGAGCAGTTCTTC. This codes for CASSQDSGSGGNEQFF.